Shown below are 2 T cell receptor beta chains from a single sample sequenced in a study of blood T cells in healthy people across ages. The second PCR ran roughly 7 to 12 cycles with a sample-barcoded 5' primer and J-beta primers. TCRdb reprocessed the 5' RACE reads via MiXCR and lists one record per CDR3 protein. This sample has 650,000 to 700,000 distinct CDR3 sequences, with 32% found just once. Sequencing was performed on blood. Receptors were obtained from an elderly woman in good health.

This clonotype was recorded a few times. The chain uses TRBV30 and TRBJ1-5; no firm D call. The CDR3 runs 13 residues. V was trimmed by 0 bases and J by 3 bases, leaving 6 bases between them. The germline V gene has CDR1 GTSNPN and CDR2 SVGIG (reference sequence). Written as DNA, the CDR3 is TGTGCCTGGAGTGTAGCTACCAATCAGCCCCAGCATTTT. This translates into CAWSVATNQPQHF. The full variable domain, its missing parts supplied by reference TRBV30 and TRBJ1-5, is SQTIHQWPATLVQPVGSPLSLECTVEGTSNPNLYWYRQAAGRGLQLLFYSVGIGQISSEVPQNLSASRPQDRQFILSSKKLLLSDSGFYLCAWSVATNQPQHFGDGTRLSIL.

This clonotype appeared many times. This rearrangement joins TRBV5-1 to TRBJ2-7; D is perhaps TRBD1 or TRBD2 (5 bases each). Between the trimmed V and J ends, which lost 4 bases and 2 bases, there was a span of 16 bases. The CDR3 is 15 residues long. The germline gives CDR1 SGHRS, CDR2 YFSETQ. CDR3 sequence reads: CASSLGTEPPYEQYF. The CDR3 DNA follows: TGCGCCAGCAGCCTGGGGACGGAGCCACCCTACGAGCAGTACTTC. The complete variable domain, with remaining parts taken from reference TRBV5-1 and TRBJ2-7, reads KAGVTQTPRYLIKTRGQQVTLSCSPISGHRSVSWYQQTPGQGLQFLFEYFSETQRNKGNFPGRFSGRQFSNSRSEMNVSTLELGDSALYLCASSLGTEPPYEQYFGPGTRLTVT.